What follows is one T cell receptor beta chain and its context. The CDR3 has 15 residues. With 0 bases removed from V and 5 bases from J, the gap between germline ends came to 11 bases. The germline V gene encodes CDR1 SGHRS and CDR2 YFSETQ. The data stem from a study of cytotoxic CD8 clonotypes in ibrutinib-treated CLL. Only in-frame clones appear in the TCRdb table, and some are missing; sequencing was by immunoSEQ multiplex PCR. This sample has tens of thousands of clones; 60% to 75% occur once, and the top ten carry 13%. The specimen was PBMCs, collected after 12 months of ibrutinib treatment. The rearrangement joins TRBV5-1 to TRBJ1-4, with D perhaps TRBD1 (5 bases). The sequence was collected from a human donor with chronic lymphocytic leukemia. In DNA form, the CDR3 reads TGCGCCAGCAGCTTGGGGTCAGGGAAGAATGAAAAACTGTTTTTT. As protein: CASSLGSGKNEKLFF.